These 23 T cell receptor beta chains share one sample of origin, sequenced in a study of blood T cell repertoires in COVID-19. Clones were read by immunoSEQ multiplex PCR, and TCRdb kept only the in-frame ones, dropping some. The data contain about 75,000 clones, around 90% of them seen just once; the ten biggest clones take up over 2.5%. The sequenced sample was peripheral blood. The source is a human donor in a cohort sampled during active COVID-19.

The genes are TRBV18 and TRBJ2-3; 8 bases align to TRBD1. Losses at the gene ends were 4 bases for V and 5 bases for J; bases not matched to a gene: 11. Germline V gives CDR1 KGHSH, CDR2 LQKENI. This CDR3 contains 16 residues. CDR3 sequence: CASSLSGGSFRDTQYF. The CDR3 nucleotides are TGTGCCAGCTCACTCTCAGGGGGCTCTTTTCGAGATACGCAGTATTTT.

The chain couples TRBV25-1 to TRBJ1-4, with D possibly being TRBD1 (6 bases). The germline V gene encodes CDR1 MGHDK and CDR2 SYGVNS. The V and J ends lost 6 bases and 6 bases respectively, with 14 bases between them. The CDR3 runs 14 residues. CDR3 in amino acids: CASRQGGRDEKLFF. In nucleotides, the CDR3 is TGTGCCAGCAGACAAGGGGGTAGGGATGAAAAACTGTTTTTT.

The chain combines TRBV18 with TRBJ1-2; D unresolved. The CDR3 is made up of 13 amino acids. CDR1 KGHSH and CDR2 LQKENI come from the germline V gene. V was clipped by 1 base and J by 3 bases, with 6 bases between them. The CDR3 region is CASSPRADYGYTF. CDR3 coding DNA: TGTGCCAGCTCACCACGGGCAGACTATGGCTACACCTTC.

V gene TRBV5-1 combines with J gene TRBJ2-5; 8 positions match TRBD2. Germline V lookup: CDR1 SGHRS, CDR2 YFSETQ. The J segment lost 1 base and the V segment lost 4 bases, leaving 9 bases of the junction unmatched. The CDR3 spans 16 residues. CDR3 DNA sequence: TGCGCCAGCAGCAGCGGGACTAGTAAAGGCCAAGAGACCCAGTACTTC. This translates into CASSSGTSKGQETQYF.

The CDR3 DNA is TGTGCCAGCAGATCGTCCGGGATCCTCAATGAGCAGTTCTTC. This sequence encodes CASRSSGILNEQFF. The chain recombines TRBV27 with TRBJ2-1; tentative D call: TRBD2 (5 bases). CDR1 is MNHEY and CDR2 is SMNVEV in the germline V gene (reference sequence). The CDR3 consists of 14 residues. The V gene lost 6 bases and the J gene lost 6 bases, with 15 bases spanning the gap.

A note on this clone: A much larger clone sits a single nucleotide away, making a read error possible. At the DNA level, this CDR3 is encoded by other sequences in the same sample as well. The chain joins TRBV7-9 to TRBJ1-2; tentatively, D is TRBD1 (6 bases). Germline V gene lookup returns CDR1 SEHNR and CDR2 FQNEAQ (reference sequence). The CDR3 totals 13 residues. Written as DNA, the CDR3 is TGTGCCAGCACGTCGACAGGAGTCCGCGGCTATACCTTC. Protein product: CASTSTGVRGYTF.

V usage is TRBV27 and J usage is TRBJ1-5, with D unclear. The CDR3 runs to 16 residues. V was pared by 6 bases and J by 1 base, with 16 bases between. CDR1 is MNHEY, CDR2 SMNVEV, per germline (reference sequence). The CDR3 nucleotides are TGTGCCAGCAGCCTCAAGGCGCCCGGGAGCAATCAGCCCCAGCATTTT. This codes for CASSLKAPGSNQPQHF.

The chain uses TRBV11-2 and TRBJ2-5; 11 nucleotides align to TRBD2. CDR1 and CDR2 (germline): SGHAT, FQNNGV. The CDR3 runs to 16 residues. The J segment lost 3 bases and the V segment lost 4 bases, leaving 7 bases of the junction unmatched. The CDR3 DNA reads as TGTGCCAGCAGCTCCTCGCCGGGACTAGCGGAAGAGACCCAGTACTTC. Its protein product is CASSSSPGLAEETQYF.

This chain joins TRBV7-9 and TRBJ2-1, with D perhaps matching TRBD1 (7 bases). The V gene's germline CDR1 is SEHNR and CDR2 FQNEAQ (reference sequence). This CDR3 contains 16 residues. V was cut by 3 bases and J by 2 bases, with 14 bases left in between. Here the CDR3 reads CASSFYQGEAYNEQFF. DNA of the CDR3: TGTGCCAGCAGCTTTTATCAGGGGGAGGCCTACAATGAGCAGTTCTTC.

The CDR3 loop reads CASSQDVLLAGSRQETQYF. DNA for the CDR3: TGTGCCAGCAGCCAAGATGTATTACTAGCGGGAAGTCGCCAAGAGACCCAGTACTTC. The V call is TRBV3-1 (or the pseudogene TRBV3-2), the J call TRBJ2-5, with TRBD2 matching over 10 bases. This CDR3 is 19 amino acids long. Germline CDR1 and CDR2: LGHDT and YNNKEL (reference sequence). The V segment lost 0 bases and the J segment 1 base; nucleotides outside the gene matches: 11.

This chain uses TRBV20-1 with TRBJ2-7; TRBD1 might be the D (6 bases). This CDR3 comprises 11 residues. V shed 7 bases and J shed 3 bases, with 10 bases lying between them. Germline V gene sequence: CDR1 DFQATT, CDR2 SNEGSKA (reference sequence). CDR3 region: CSGRTDYEQYF. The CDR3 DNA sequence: TGCAGTGGGAGGACAGACTACGAGCAGTACTTC.

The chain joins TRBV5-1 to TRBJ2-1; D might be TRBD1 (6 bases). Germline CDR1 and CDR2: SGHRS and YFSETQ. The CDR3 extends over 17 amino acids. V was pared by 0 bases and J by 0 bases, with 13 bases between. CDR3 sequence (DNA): TGCGCCAGCAGCTTGGGACAGGTTTTTAGCTCCTACAATGAGCAGTTCTTC. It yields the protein CASSLGQVFSSYNEQFF. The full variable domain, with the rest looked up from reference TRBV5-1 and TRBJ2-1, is KAGVTQTPRYLIKTRGQQVTLSCSPISGHRSVSWYQQTPGQGLQFLFEYFSETQRNKGNFPGRFSGRQFSNSRSEMNVSTLELGDSALYLCASSLGQVFSSYNEQFFGPGTRLTVL.

CDR3 in amino acids: CSVVGGRGIGEKLFF. CDR3 coding DNA: TGCAGCGTTGTAGGGGGAAGGGGAATCGGGGAAAAACTGTTTTTT. The chain carries TRBV29-1 and TRBJ1-4, with D perhaps TRBD1 (6 bases). Germline values: CDR1 SQVTM, CDR2 ANQGSEA. The CDR3 contains 15 residues. V was trimmed by 4 bases and J by 8 bases, leaving 20 bases between them.

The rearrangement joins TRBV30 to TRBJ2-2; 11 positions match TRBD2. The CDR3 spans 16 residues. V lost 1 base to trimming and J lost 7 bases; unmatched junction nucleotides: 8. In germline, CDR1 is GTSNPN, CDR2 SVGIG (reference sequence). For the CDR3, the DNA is TGTGCCTGGAGTGGACTAGCGGGATCGAGTGGCGGGGAGCTGTTTTTT. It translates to CAWSGLAGSSGGELFF.

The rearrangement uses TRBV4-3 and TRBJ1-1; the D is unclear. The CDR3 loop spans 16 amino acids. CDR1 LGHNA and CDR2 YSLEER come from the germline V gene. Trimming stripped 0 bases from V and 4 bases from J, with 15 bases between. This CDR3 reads CASSQDGQPGITEAFF. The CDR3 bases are TGCGCCAGCAGCCAAGATGGCCAGCCCGGGATCACTGAAGCTTTCTTT.

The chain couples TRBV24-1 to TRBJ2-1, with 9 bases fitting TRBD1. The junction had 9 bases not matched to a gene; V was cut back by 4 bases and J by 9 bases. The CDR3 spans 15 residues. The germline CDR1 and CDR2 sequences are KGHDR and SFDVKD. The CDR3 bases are TGTGCCACCAGTGAATTTGGACAGGGGAAGGGTGAGCAGTTCTTC. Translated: CATSEFGQGKGEQFF.

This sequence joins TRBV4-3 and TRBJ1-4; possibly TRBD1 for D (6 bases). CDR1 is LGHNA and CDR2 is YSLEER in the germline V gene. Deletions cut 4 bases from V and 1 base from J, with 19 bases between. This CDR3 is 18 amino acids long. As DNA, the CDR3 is TGCGCCAGCAGCCTTTCCCTTCAGGGGCTGGGAACTAATGAAAAACTGTTTTTT. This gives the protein CASSLSLQGLGTNEKLFF.

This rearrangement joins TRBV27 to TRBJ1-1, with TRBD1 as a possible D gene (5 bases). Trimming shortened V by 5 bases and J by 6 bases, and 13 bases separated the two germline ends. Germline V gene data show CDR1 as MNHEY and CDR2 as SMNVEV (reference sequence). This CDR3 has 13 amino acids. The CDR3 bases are TGTGCCAGCAGTCGGACAAGAGTCTCTGAAGCTTTCTTT. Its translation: CASSRTRVSEAFF.

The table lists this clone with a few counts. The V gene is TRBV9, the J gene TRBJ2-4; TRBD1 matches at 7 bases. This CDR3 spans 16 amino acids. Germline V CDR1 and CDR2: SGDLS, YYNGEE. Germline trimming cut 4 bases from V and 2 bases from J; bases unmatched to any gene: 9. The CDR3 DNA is TGTGCCAGCAGCCCCCACGACAGGGCACCCAAAAACATTCAGTACTTC. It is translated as CASSPHDRAPKNIQYF.

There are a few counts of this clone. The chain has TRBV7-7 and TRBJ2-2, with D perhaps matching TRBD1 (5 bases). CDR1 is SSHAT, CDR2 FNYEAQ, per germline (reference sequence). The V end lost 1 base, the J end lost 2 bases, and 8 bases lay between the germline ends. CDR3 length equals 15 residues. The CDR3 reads CASSLGTTNTGELFF. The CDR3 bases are TGTGCCAGCAGCTTAGGGACAACAAACACCGGGGAGCTGTTTTTT. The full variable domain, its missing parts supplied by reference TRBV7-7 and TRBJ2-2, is GAGVSQSPRYKVTKRGQDVTLRCDPISSHATLYWYQQALGQGPEFLTYFNYEAQPDKSGLPSDRFSAERPEGSISTLTIQRTEQRDSAMYRCASSLGTTNTGELFFGEGSRLTVL.

Here the CDR3 reads CASSLAGTSGRARNEQFF. The DNA of the CDR3 is TGTGCCAGCAGCTTAGCGGGGACTAGCGGGAGGGCCCGCAATGAGCAGTTCTTC. The gene calls are TRBV7-9 and TRBJ2-1; 16 nucleotides agree with TRBD2. There are 18 residues in the CDR3. Germline-derived CDR1 and CDR2 are SEHNR and FQNEAQ (reference sequence). Germline trimming cut 0 bases from V and 6 bases from J; bases unmatched to any gene: 5. Using reference TRBV7-9 and TRBJ2-1 for the parts outside the CDR3, the full variable domain is DTGVSQNPRHKITKRGQNVTFRCDPISEHNRLYWYRQTLGQGPEFLTYFQNEAQLEKSRLLSDRFSAERPKGSFSTLEIQRTEQGDSAMYLCASSLAGTSGRARNEQFFGPGTRLTVL.

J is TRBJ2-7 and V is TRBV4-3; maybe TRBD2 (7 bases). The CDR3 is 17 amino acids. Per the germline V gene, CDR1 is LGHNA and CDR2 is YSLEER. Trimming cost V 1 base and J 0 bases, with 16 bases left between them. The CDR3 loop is CASSQGARGGASYEQYF. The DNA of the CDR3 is TGCGCCAGCAGCCAAGGGGCCCGAGGGGGGGCCTCCTACGAGCAGTACTTC.

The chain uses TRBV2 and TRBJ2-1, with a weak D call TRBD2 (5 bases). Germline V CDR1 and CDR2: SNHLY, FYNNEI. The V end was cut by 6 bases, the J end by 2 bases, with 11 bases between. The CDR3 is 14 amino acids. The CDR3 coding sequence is TGTGCCAGCAGGAGAGCGGCAACCTACAATGAGCAGTTCTTC. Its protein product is CASRRAATYNEQFF.